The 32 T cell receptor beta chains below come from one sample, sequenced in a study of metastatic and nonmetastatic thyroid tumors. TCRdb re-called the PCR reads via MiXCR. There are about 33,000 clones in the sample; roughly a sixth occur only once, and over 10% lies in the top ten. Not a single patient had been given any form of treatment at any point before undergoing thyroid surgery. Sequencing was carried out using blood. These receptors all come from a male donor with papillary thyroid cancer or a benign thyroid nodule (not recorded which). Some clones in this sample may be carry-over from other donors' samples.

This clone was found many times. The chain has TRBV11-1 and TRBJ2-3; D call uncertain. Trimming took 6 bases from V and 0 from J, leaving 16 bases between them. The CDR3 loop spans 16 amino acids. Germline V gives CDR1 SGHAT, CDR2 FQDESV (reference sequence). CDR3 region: CASRPTTSASTDTQYF. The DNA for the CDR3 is TGTGCCAGCAGACCAACGACCTCCGCTAGCACAGATACGCAGTATTTT.

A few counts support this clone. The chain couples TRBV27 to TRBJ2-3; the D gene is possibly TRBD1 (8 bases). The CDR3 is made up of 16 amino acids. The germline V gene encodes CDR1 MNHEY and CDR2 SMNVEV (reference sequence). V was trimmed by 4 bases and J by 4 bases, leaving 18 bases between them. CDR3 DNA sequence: TGTGCCAGCAGTTCCCCCTTACAGGGGGGGCCAGATACGCAGTATTTT. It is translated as CASSSPLQGGPDTQYF.

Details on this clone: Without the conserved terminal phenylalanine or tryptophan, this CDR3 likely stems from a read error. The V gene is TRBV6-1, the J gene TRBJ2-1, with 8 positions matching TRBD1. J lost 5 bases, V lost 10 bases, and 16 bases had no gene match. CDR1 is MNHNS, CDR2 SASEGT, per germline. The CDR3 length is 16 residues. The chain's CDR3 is CANRIGTGSNNNEQFI. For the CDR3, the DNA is TGTGCCAACAGAATCGGGACAGGTTCAAACAACAATGAGCAGTTCATC.

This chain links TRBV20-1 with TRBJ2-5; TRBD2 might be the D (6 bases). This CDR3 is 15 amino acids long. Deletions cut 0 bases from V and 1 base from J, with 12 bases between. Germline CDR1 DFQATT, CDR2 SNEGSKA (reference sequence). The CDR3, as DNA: TGCAGTGCTAGAGATTGGAGGGACCCCCAAGAGACCCAGTACTTC. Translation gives CSARDWRDPQETQYF.

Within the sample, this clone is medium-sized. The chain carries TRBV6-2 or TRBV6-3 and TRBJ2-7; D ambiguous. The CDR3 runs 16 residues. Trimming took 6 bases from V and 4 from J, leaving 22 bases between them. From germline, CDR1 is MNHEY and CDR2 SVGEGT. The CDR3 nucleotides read TGTGCCAGCAGCCCCTCTGGCACTATTTTCGGTTACGAGCAGTACTTC. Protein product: CASSPSGTIFGYEQYF.

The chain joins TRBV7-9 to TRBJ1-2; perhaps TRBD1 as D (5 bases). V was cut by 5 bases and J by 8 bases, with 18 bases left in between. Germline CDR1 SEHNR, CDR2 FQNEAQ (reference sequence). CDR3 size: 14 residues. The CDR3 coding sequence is TGTGCCAGCAGCGTGACCGGGACGGAGAAGGGCTACACCTTC. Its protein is CASSVTGTEKGYTF. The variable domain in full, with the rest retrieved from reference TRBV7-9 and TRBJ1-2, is DTGVSQNPRHKITKRGQNVTFRCDPISEHNRLYWYRQTLGQGPEFLTYFQNEAQLEKSRLLSDRFSAERPKGSFSTLEIQRTEQGDSAMYLCASSVTGTEKGYTFGSGTRLTVV.

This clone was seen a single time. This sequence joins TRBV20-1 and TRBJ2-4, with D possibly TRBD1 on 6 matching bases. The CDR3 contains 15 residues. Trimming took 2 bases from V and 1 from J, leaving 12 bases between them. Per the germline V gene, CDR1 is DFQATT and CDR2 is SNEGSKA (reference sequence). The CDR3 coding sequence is TGCAGTGCTAGATCACCCGACAGGGCCAAAAACATTCAGTACTTC. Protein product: CSARSPDRAKNIQYF.

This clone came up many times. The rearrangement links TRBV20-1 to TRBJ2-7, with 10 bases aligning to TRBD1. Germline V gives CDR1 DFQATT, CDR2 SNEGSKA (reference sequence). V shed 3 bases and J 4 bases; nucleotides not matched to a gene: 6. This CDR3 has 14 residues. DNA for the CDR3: TGCAGTGCTAGCAGGACAGGGGGAAGGTACGAGCAGTACTTC. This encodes CSASRTGGRYEQYF.

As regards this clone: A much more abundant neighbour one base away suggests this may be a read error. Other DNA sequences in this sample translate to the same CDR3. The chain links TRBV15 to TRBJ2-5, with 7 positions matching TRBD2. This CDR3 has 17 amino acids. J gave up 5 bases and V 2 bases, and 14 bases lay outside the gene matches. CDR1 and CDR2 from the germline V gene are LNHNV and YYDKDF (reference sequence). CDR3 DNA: TGTGCCACCAGCAGAAGTGCTAGCGGCTTCTTCGGGGAGACCCAGTACTTC. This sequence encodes CATSRSASGFFGETQYF. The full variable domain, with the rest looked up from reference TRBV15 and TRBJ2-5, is DAMVIQNPRYQVTQFGKPVTLSCSQTLNHNVMYWYQQKSSQAPKLLFHYYDKDFNNEADTPDNFQSRRPNTSFCFLDIRSPGLGDTAMYLCATSRSASGFFGETQYFGPGTRLLVL.

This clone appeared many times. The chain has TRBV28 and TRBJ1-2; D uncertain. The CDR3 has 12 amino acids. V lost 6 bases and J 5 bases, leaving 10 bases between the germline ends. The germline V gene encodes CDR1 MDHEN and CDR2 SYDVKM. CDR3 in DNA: TGTGCCAGCAGCCTCGACAAATATGGCTACACCTTC. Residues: CASSLDKYGYTF.

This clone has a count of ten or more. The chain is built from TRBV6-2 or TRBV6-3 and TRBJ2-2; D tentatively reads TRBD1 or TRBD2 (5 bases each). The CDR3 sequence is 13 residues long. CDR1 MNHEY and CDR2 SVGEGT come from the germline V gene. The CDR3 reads CASHRDGTGELFF. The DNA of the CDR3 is TGTGCTAGCCATAGGGACGGAACCGGGGAGCTGTTTTTT.

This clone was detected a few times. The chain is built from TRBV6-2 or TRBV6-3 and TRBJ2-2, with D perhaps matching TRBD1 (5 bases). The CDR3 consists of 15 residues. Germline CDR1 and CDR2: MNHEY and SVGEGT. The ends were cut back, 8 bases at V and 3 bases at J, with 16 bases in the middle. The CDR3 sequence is CASQIHRPDTGELFF. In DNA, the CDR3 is TGTGCCAGCCAAATCCACAGGCCGGACACCGGGGAGCTGTTTTTT.

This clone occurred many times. The CDR3 DNA reads as TGTGCCAGCAGTTTGGGGGGATTTAATGAAAAACTGTTTTTT. Translated, it gives CASSLGGFNEKLFF. The chain is built from TRBV28 and TRBJ1-4; tentatively, D is TRBD1 (5 bases). The CDR3 contains 14 residues. V was trimmed by 3 bases and J by 4 bases, leaving 9 bases between them. Looked up from germline, CDR1 is MDHEN and CDR2 is SYDVKM.

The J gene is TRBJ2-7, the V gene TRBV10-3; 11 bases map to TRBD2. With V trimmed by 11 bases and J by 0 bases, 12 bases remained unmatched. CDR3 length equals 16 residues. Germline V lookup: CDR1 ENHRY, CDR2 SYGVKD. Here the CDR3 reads CAATPGLAVSSYEQYF. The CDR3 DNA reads TGTGCCGCCACACCGGGACTAGCGGTTAGCTCCTACGAGCAGTACTTC.

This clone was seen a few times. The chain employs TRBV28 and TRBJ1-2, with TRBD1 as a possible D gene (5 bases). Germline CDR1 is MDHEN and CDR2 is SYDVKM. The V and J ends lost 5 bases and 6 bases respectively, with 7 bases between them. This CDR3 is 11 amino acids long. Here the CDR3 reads CASSTGDGYTF. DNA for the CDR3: TGTGCCAGCAGTACGGGGGATGGCTACACCTTC.

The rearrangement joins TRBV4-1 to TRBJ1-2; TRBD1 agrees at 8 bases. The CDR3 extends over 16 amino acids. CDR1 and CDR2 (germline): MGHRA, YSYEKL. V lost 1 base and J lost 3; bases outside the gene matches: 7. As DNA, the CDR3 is TGCGCCAGCAGCCAAGTGGTCGGACAGGGATACTATGGCTACACCTTC. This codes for CASSQVVGQGYYGYTF.

The CDR3 DNA reads TGTGCCAGTAGGGTGAGCGGGACACCCCTCCACTTT. Protein product: CASRVSGTPLHF. The rearrangement uses TRBV19 and TRBJ1-6; D not resolved. Per germline, CDR1 LNHDA and CDR2 SQIVND (reference sequence). V gave up 6 bases and J gave up 11 bases, with 11 bases separating them. This CDR3 has 12 residues.

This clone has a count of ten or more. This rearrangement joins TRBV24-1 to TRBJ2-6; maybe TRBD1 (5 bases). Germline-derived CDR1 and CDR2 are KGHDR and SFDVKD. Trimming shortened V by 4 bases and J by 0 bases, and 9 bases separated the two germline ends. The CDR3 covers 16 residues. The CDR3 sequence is CATSETAISGANVLTF. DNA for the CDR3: TGTGCCACCAGTGAGACAGCTATCTCTGGGGCCAACGTCCTGACTTTC.

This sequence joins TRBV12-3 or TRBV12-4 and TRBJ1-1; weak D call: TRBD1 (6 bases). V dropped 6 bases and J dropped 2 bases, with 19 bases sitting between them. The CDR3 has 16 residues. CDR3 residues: CASSPGRTVFNTEAFF. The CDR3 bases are TGTGCCAGCAGCCCGGGAAGGACAGTCTTTAACACTGAAGCTTTCTTT.

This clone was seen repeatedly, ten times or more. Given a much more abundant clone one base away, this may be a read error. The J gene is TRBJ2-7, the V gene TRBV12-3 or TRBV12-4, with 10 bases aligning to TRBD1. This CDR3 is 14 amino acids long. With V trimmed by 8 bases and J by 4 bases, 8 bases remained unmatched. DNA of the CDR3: TGTGCCAGCGCGCGGGGACAGGGGAGATACGAGCAGTACTTC. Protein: CASARGQGRYEQYF.

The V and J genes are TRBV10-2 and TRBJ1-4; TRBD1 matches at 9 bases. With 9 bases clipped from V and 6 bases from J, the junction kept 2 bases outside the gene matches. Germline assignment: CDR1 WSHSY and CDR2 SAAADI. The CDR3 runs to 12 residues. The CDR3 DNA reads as TGCGCCAGAGGGGACAGGGATGAAAAACTGTTTTTT. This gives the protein CARGDRDEKLFF.

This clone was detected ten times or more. CDR3 DNA: TGTGCCACCAGCAGTTCTGGGGACGCGAACGAGCAGTACTTC. Protein: CATSSSGDANEQYF. The chain employs TRBV15 and TRBJ2-7; either TRBD1 or TRBD2 may supply D (5 bases each). The CDR3 totals 14 residues. Germline loops: CDR1 LNHNV, CDR2 YYDKDF (reference sequence). V lost 3 bases and J 5 bases, leaving 14 bases between the germline ends.

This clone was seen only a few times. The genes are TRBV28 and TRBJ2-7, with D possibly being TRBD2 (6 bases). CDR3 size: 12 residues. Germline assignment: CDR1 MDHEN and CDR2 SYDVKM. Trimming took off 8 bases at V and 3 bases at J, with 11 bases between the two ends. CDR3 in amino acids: CASRGLIYEQYF. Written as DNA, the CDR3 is TGTGCCAGCCGAGGACTAATCTACGAGCAGTACTTC.

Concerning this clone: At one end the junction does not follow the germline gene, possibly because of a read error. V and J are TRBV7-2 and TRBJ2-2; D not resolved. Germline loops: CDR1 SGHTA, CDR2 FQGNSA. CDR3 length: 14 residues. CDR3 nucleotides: TGTGCCAGCATCTTATCTGGGGAAACCGGGGAGCTGTTTTTT. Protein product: CASILSGETGELFF.

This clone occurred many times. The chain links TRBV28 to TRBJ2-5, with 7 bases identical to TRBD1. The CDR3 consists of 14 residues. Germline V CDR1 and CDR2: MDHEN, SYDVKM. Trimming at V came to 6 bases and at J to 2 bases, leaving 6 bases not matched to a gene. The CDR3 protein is CASRPWTGQETQYF. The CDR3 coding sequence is TGTGCCAGCAGGCCTTGGACAGGACAAGAGACCCAGTACTTC.

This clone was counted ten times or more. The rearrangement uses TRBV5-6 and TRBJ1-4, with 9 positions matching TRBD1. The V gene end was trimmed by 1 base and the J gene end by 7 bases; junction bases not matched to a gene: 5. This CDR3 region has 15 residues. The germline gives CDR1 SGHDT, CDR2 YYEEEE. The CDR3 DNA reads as TGTGCCAGCAGCTTGCCGACAGGGGGTAGTGAAAAACTGTTTTTT. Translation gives CASSLPTGGSEKLFF.

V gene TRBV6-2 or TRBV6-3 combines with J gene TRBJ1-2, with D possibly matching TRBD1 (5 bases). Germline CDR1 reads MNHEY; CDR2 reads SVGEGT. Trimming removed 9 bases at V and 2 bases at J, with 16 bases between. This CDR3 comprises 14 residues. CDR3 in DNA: TGTGCCAGGATCGGGGCCGGCCGAAACTATGGCTACACCTTC. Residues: CARIGAGRNYGYTF.

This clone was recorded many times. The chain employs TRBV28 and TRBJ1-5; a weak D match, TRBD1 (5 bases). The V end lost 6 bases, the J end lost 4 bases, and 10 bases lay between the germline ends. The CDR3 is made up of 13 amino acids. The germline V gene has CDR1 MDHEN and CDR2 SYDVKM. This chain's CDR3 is CASRGTPNQPQHF. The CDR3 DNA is TGTGCCAGCAGGGGGACCCCTAATCAGCCCCAGCATTTT.

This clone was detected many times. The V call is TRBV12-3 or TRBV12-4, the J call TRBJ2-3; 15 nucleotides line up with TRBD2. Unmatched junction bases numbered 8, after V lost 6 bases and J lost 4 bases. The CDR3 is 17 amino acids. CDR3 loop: CASSSRTSGGGADTQYF. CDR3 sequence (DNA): TGTGCCAGCAGCTCCCGGACTAGCGGGGGGGGGGCAGATACGCAGTATTTT.

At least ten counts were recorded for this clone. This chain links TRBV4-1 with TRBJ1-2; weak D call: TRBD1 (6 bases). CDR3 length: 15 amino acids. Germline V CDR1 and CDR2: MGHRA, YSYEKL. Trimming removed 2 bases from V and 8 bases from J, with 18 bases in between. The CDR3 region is CASSQPLSGARGYTF. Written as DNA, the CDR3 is TGCGCCAGCAGCCAACCATTATCGGGGGCTCGCGGCTACACCTTC.

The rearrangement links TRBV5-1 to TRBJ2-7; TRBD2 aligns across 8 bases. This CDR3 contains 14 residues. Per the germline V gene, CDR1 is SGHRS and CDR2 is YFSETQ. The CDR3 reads CDSSVSGTSYEQYF. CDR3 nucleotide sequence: TGCGATAGCAGCGTTAGCGGGACCTCCTACGAGCAGTACTTC.

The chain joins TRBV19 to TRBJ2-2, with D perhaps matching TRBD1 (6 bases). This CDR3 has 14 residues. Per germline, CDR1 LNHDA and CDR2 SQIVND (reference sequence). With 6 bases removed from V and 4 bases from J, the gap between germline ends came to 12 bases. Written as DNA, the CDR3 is TGTGCCAGTAGGTCACAGGGTCCCACCGGGGAGCTGTTTTTT. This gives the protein CASRSQGPTGELFF.